This entry lists 10 T cell receptor beta chains sequenced from one sample in a study of radiation and T cells in renal cell carcinoma. Measured with immunoSEQ multiplex PCR; TCRdb has only the in-frame clones, and not every one. The sample yields some 120,000 clones, roughly 80% seen once. As for time point: baseline pretreatment blood. Noted treatment: 15 Gy SBRT to primary tumor, nephrectomy 4 weeks later. This specimen consisted of blood, obtained from a patient whose treatment included radiotherapy and nephrectomy. Source of these receptors: a woman aged 60-70 years with renal cell carcinoma.

This chain uses TRBV9 with TRBJ1-4, with 7 bases lining up with TRBD1. Germline CDR1 is SGDLS and CDR2 is YYNGEE. V lost 2 bases, J lost 4 bases, and 2 bases stayed unmatched. The CDR3 loop spans 14 amino acids. The CDR3 protein is CASSVSGGNEKLFF. The DNA of the CDR3 is TGTGCCAGCAGCGTTTCAGGGGGTAATGAAAAACTGTTTTTT. Based on the CDR3 plus reference TRBV9 and TRBJ1-4, the full variable domain is DSGVTQTPKHLITATGQRVTLRCSPRSGDLSVYWYQQSLDQGLQFLIQYYNGEERAKGNILERFSAQQFPDLHSELNLSSLELGDSALYFCASSVSGGNEKLFFGSGTQLSVL.

The J gene is TRBJ2-5, the V gene TRBV6-6, with D unclear. Germline V CDR1 and CDR2: MNHNY, SVGAGI (reference sequence). Trimming stripped 5 bases from V and 5 bases from J, with 15 bases between. CDR3 length equals 14 residues. The CDR3 loop is CASSANRRLETQYF. The CDR3 DNA is TGTGCCAGCAGTGCGAATAGGCGACTGGAGACCCAGTACTTC.

The genes are TRBV19 and TRBJ2-1; tentative D call: TRBD1 (5 bases). Trimming took 6 bases from V and 16 from J, leaving 13 bases between them. The V gene's germline CDR1 is LNHDA and CDR2 SQIVND (reference sequence). The CDR3 consists of 10 residues. The CDR3, as DNA: TGTGCCAGTAGAGGGGTTACCAGTTTCTTC. Translating gives CASRGVTSFF.

This clone was detected only once. V is TRBV7-9 and J is TRBJ2-1, with D possibly matching TRBD2 (6 bases). The CDR3 spans 15 residues. V shed 3 bases and J shed 8 bases, with 17 bases lying between them. CDR1 and CDR2 from the germline V gene are SEHNR and FQNEAQ (reference sequence). The DNA of the CDR3 is TGTGCCAGCAGCTTCATTCTGGGGGGAAGGGATGAGCAGTTCTTC. Translation: CASSFILGGRDEQFF.

This clone was seen only once. The chain is built from TRBV5-4 and TRBJ2-7, with TRBD2 matching over 13 bases. V shed 4 bases, J shed 2 bases, and the junction held 3 bases outside the gene matches. CDR3 size: 15 residues. Germline-derived CDR1 and CDR2 are SGHNT and YYREEE (reference sequence). CDR3 nucleotide sequence: TGTGCCAGCAGCCGGGGACTAGCGGGAACCTACGAGCAGTACTTC. Translation: CASSRGLAGTYEQYF.

The chain has TRBV6-6 and TRBJ2-3; D unclear. V was shortened by 5 bases and J by 6 bases, with 15 bases between the two germline ends. The germline V gene has CDR1 MNHNY and CDR2 SVGAGI (reference sequence). The CDR3 covers 14 residues. CDR3 sequence (DNA): TGTGCCAGCAGTCAAAGAGTTCCCGGGGATACGCAGTATTTT. Protein sequence: CASSQRVPGDTQYF.

The chain couples TRBV28 to TRBJ2-7, with D possibly matching TRBD1 (6 bases). Germline CDR1 MDHEN, CDR2 SYDVKM. CDR3 length equals 18 residues. Trimming took 5 bases from V and 3 from J, leaving 26 bases between them. CDR3 region: CASSLLYNRVVGNYEQYF. The DNA of the CDR3 is TGTGCCAGCAGTCTACTCTATAACAGGGTGGTCGGTAACTACGAGCAGTACTTC.

The chain uses TRBV5-1 and TRBJ1-4; D is undetermined. Germline V CDR1 and CDR2: SGHRS, YFSETQ. The CDR3 contains 15 residues. The V and J ends lost 5 bases and 7 bases respectively, with 18 bases between them. The CDR3, as DNA: TGCGCCAGCAGGAGTGGGTTGAGCAGATCTGAAAAACTGTTTTTT. Its protein product is CASRSGLSRSEKLFF.

This chain joins TRBV4-1 and TRBJ1-1; 7 nucleotides agree with TRBD1. V lost 3 bases, J lost 4 bases, and 14 bases stayed unmatched. Per germline, CDR1 MGHRA and CDR2 YSYEKL. The CDR3 totals 17 residues. CDR3 region: CASSQETQQGSRTEAFF. CDR3 coding DNA: TGCGCCAGCAGCCAGGAAACACAACAGGGGTCGCGCACTGAAGCTTTCTTT.

This clone came up many times. The CDR3 region is CATGRGYNEQFF. The CDR3 region has the DNA TGTGCCACCGGGCGGGGCTACAATGAGCAGTTCTTC. V and J are TRBV10-3 and TRBJ2-1; D possibly corresponds to TRBD2 (6 bases). CDR1 is ENHRY and CDR2 is SYGVKD in the germline V gene. V shed 10 bases and J shed 3 bases, with 10 bases lying between them. There are 12 residues in the CDR3.